This T cell receptor (beta chain) originates from a study of T cell changes during pregnancy in multiple sclerosis. Germline V lookup: CDR1 SGHNT, CDR2 YYREEE (reference sequence). V lost 0 bases and J lost 2; bases outside the gene matches: 12. The CDR3 has 18 residues. The data were produced by immunoSEQ multiplex PCR, yet TCRdb's version contains in-frame clones alone and is incomplete. This table has about 110,000 clones, 85% to 95% appearing once. The source was peripheral blood, collected in the third trimester of pregnancy. This chain links TRBV5-4 with TRBJ2-7, with 9 bases aligning to TRBD2. This receptor was identified in a female donor in good health, enrolled as a control in a pregnancy study. The CDR3 loop is CASSLEASGALDAYEQYF. The CDR3 nucleotides read TGTGCCAGCAGCTTGGAGGCTAGCGGGGCGCTTGATGCCTACGAGCAGTACTTC.